These 27 T cell receptor beta chains came from one sample sequenced in a study of cytomegalovirus exposure and HLA in healthy donors. Repertoires were generated with immunoSEQ multiplex PCR, while TCRdb's copy carries only in-frame clones and drops some. Here the sample spans 150,000 to 200,000 clones, roughly 86% being singletons. The sequencing input was PBMCs. The receptors originated from a woman aged 18-29 years in good health and CMV-seronegative.

The chain couples TRBV15 to TRBJ1-1, with 9 bases that match TRBD1. Trimming took 0 bases from V and 6 from J; bases not matched to a gene: 11. This CDR3 comprises 17 residues. Germline V gene data show CDR1 as LNHNV and CDR2 as YYDKDF (reference sequence). The CDR3 sequence: CATSRDYSAQGASEAFF. CDR3 in DNA: TGTGCCACCAGCAGAGATTATTCGGCACAGGGGGCCTCTGAAGCTTTCTTT.

The V call is TRBV19, the J call TRBJ1-5; unclear D gene. There are 15 residues in the CDR3. Germline V gives CDR1 LNHDA, CDR2 SQIVND (reference sequence). The V end was cut by 5 bases, the J end by 3 bases, with 14 bases between. The CDR3 DNA reads TGTGCCAGTAGTCTGGCGTTGGGCCTCAATCAGCCCCAGCATTTT. Amino acids: CASSLALGLNQPQHF. Looking up the rest from reference TRBV19 and TRBJ1-5 gives the full variable domain: DGGITQSPKYLFRKEGQNVTLSCEQNLNHDAMYWYRQDPGQGLRLIYYSQIVNDFQKGDIAEGYSVSREKKESFPLTVTSAQKNPTAFYLCASSLALGLNQPQHFGDGTRLSIL.

This CDR3 is CASTLRTGALYEQYF. The CDR3 DNA reads as TGTGCCAGTACCCTTCGAACAGGGGCCCTCTACGAGCAGTACTTC. The gene calls are TRBV19 and TRBJ2-7; 7 positions agree with TRBD1. V was pared by 7 bases and J by 3 bases, with 12 bases of the junction left unmatched. The CDR3 runs 15 residues. CDR1 and CDR2 from the germline V gene are LNHDA and SQIVND (reference sequence). The variable domain in full, completed from reference TRBV19 and TRBJ2-7, reads DGGITQSPKYLFRKEGQNVTLSCEQNLNHDAMYWYRQDPGQGLRLIYYSQIVNDFQKGDIAEGYSVSREKKESFPLTVTSAQKNPTAFYLCASTLRTGALYEQYFGPGTRLTVT.

The V and J genes are TRBV5-1 and TRBJ1-6; 9 bases fit TRBD1. CDR1 SGHRS and CDR2 YFSETQ come from the germline V gene. CDR3 length equals 12 residues. Trimming at V came to 7 bases and at J to 7 bases, leaving 0 bases not matched to a gene. The CDR3 loop is CASGTGNSPLHF. The DNA for the CDR3 is TGCGCCAGCGGGACAGGGAATTCACCCCTCCACTTT.

The chain recombines TRBV19 with TRBJ1-5; D is unclear. V was trimmed by 8 bases and J by 1 base, leaving 3 bases between them. Germline V gene sequence: CDR1 LNHDA, CDR2 SQIVND (reference sequence). There are 11 residues in the CDR3. CDR3 bases: TGTGCCAGTGTAAGCAATCAGCCCCAGCATTTT. It yields the protein CASVSNQPQHF.

J is TRBJ1-1 and V is TRBV11-2; D is possibly TRBD1 (6 bases). Per germline, CDR1 SGHAT and CDR2 FQNNGV. Trimming pared 3 bases from V and 6 bases from J, leaving 11 bases between. This CDR3 spans 13 amino acids. The CDR3: CASSFRGFSEAFF. CDR3 nucleotide sequence: TGTGCCAGCAGCTTCAGGGGTTTCTCTGAAGCTTTCTTT.

This chain links TRBV30 with TRBJ2-1, with TRBD1 matching 9 bases. V lost 0 bases and J lost 5; bases outside the gene matches: 11. The CDR3 is made up of 17 amino acids. Germline-derived CDR1 and CDR2 are GTSNPN and SVGIG (reference sequence). CDR3 sequence: CAWSVGLGTGRNNEQFF. The DNA for the CDR3 is TGTGCCTGGAGTGTAGGTCTTGGGACAGGGAGGAACAATGAGCAGTTCTTC.

This chain connects TRBV7-9 to TRBJ2-7; D not certain. The V and J ends lost 2 bases and 4 bases respectively, with 12 bases between them. Germline lookup yields CDR1 SEHNR and CDR2 FQNEAQ (reference sequence). This CDR3 comprises 14 residues. The CDR3 is CASSLLDRAYEQYF. CDR3 nucleotide sequence: TGTGCCAGCAGCTTACTAGACCGCGCGTACGAGCAGTACTTC.

V and J are TRBV4-2 and TRBJ2-3; 11 nucleotides agree with TRBD2. Trimming cost V 1 base and J 2 bases; bases outside gene matches: 11. The CDR3 sequence is 19 residues long. Per germline, CDR1 LGHNA and CDR2 YNFKEQ. Here the CDR3 DNA reads TGTGCCAGCAGCCAAGGCGTTGGGACTAGCGGCCCCTTCACAGATACGCAGTATTTT. Protein product: CASSQGVGTSGPFTDTQYF.

The chain combines TRBV19 with TRBJ1-1; weak D call: TRBD1 (5 bases). CDR3 length equals 12 residues. Trimming removed 5 bases from V and 4 bases from J, with 8 bases in between. Germline V gives CDR1 LNHDA, CDR2 SQIVND (reference sequence). The CDR3 sequence: CASSQGGTEAFF. For the CDR3, the DNA is TGTGCCAGTAGTCAGGGAGGCACTGAAGCTTTCTTT.

This clone was counted many times. The V call is TRBV6-4, the J call TRBJ2-2, with 8 bases matching TRBD1. The CDR3 has 15 amino acids. V was pared by 2 bases and J by 1 base, with 0 bases of the junction left unmatched. Germline V gene data show CDR1 as MRHNA and CDR2 as SNTAGT. CDR3 in amino acids: CASSDGQGNTGELFF. In DNA, the CDR3 is TGTGCCAGCAGTGACGGACAGGGGAACACCGGGGAGCTGTTTTTT.

The CDR3 nucleotides read TGCAGCGTTTCCGGGACAGGGGAACCCAGCTCTGGGGCCAACGTCCTGACTTTC. This codes for CSVSGTGEPSSGANVLTF. The chain employs TRBV29-1 and TRBJ2-6; 10 bases line up with TRBD1. V lost 5 bases and J lost 0; bases outside the gene matches: 10. The CDR3 contains 18 residues. Germline values: CDR1 SQVTM, CDR2 ANQGSEA.

The chain joins TRBV15 to TRBJ1-5; 9 bases map to TRBD1. CDR3 length: 15 residues. CDR1 is LNHNV, CDR2 YYDKDF, per germline (reference sequence). The V and J ends lost 1 base and 5 bases, in that order; junction bases with no gene match: 3. In DNA, the CDR3 is TGTGCCACCAGCAGAGGGGGACAGGGATATCAGCCCCAGCATTTT. This codes for CATSRGGQGYQPQHF.

The chain is built from TRBV28 and TRBJ1-2; TRBD1 might be the D (5 bases). The V end lost 2 bases, the J end lost 2 bases, and 9 bases lay between the germline ends. Germline CDR1 is MDHEN and CDR2 is SYDVKM. The CDR3 consists of 14 residues. This CDR3 is CASSLGRGNYGYTF. CDR3 sequence (DNA): TGTGCCAGCAGTTTAGGTCGGGGGAACTATGGCTACACCTTC.

The genes are TRBV6-5 and TRBJ1-3; the D is unclear. Germline CDR1 is MNHEY and CDR2 is SVGAGI. This CDR3 has 11 residues. V was trimmed by 5 bases and J by 4 bases, leaving 3 bases between them. CDR3 amino acids: CASSQGNTIYF. As DNA, the CDR3 is TGTGCCAGCAGTCAAGGAAACACCATATATTTT.

The rearrangement uses TRBV5-1 and TRBJ2-5; TRBD2 aligns across 7 bases. V was clipped by 2 bases and J by 2 bases; unmatched bases: 6. Per the germline V gene, CDR1 is SGHRS and CDR2 is YFSETQ. This CDR3 is 15 amino acids long. CDR3 nucleotide sequence: TGCGCCAGCAGCTTAATTAGCGGGTCACAAGAGACCCAGTACTTC. This codes for CASSLISGSQETQYF.

J is TRBJ2-7 and V is TRBV10-3; 9 nucleotides line up with TRBD1. This CDR3 region has 18 residues. V lost 6 bases, J lost 6 bases, and 21 bases stayed unmatched. Germline V gives CDR1 ENHRY, CDR2 SYGVKD. The CDR3 loop reads CAIRERGTGQGRGVEQYF. Written as DNA, the CDR3 is TGTGCCATCAGGGAAAGAGGAACGGGACAGGGTCGCGGGGTCGAGCAGTACTTC.

The V gene is TRBV5-1, the J gene TRBJ2-2, with 7 bases fitting TRBD1. Germline V gives CDR1 SGHRS, CDR2 YFSETQ. This CDR3 is built from 17 residues. The ends lost 1 base at V and 4 bases at J; junction bases unmatched: 10. CDR3 region: CASSLFTGAGSTGELFF. The DNA for the CDR3 is TGCGCCAGCAGCTTGTTCACAGGGGCAGGGAGCACCGGGGAGCTGTTTTTT.

The CDR3 protein is CASRTTGIPSTNYGYTF. As DNA, the CDR3 is TGTGCCAGTAGGACGACAGGGATCCCCTCTACTAACTATGGCTACACCTTC. The V call is TRBV19, the J call TRBJ1-2, with TRBD1 identical over 7 bases. The V gene's germline CDR1 is LNHDA and CDR2 SQIVND (reference sequence). V dropped 6 bases and J dropped 0; count of bases not matched to a gene: 13. There are 17 residues in the CDR3.

This sequence joins TRBV15 and TRBJ1-2; a weak D match, TRBD1 (6 bases). This CDR3 is 16 amino acids long. CDR1 and CDR2 (germline): LNHNV, YYDKDF (reference sequence). V dropped 5 bases and J dropped 1 base, with 17 bases sitting between them. The CDR3 nucleotides are TGTGCCACCAGCGAGGGACAATCAATGATTAACTATGGCTACACCTTC. Translating gives CATSEGQSMINYGYTF.

The chain has TRBV6-6 and TRBJ1-3; 7 bases are shared with TRBD1. The trim removed 6 bases at V and 2 bases at J, leaving 4 bases unmatched. The CDR3 sequence is 14 residues long. Germline V gene data show CDR1 as MNHNY and CDR2 as SVGAGI (reference sequence). CDR3 sequence reads: CASRDGTAGNTIYF. DNA of the CDR3: TGTGCCAGCAGGGATGGGACAGCTGGAAACACCATATATTTT.

V gene TRBV5-1 combines with J gene TRBJ1-4, with 7 positions matching TRBD1. The CDR3 covers 15 residues. The junction had 9 bases not matched to a gene; V was cut back by 2 bases and J by 8 bases. CDR1 and CDR2 (germline): SGHRS, YFSETQ. The CDR3 nucleotides are TGCGCCAGCAGCTTAGGGACAGCTGTTGGAGAAAAACTGTTTTTT. It codes for CASSLGTAVGEKLFF. Filled out from reference TRBV5-1 and TRBJ1-4, the complete variable domain reads KAGVTQTPRYLIKTRGQQVTLSCSPISGHRSVSWYQQTPGQGLQFLFEYFSETQRNKGNFPGRFSGRQFSNSRSEMNVSTLELGDSALYLCASSLGTAVGEKLFFGSGTQLSVL.

This rearrangement joins TRBV19 to TRBJ2-2; weak D call: TRBD1 (5 bases). CDR3 size: 13 residues. CDR1 is LNHDA, CDR2 SQIVND, per germline (reference sequence). Trimming shortened V by 3 bases and J by 5 bases, and 7 bases separated the two germline ends. This chain's CDR3 is CASSIYRTGELFF. The CDR3 bases are TGTGCCAGTAGTATCTACAGGACCGGGGAGCTGTTTTTT. Filled out from reference TRBV19 and TRBJ2-2, the complete variable domain reads DGGITQSPKYLFRKEGQNVTLSCEQNLNHDAMYWYRQDPGQGLRLIYYSQIVNDFQKGDIAEGYSVSREKKESFPLTVTSAQKNPTAFYLCASSIYRTGELFFGEGSRLTVL.

The genes are TRBV6-5 and TRBJ2-3; 10 bases fit TRBD2. This CDR3 comprises 14 residues. Unmatched junction bases numbered 4, after V lost 6 bases and J lost 4 bases. The germline gives CDR1 MNHEY, CDR2 SVGAGI. CDR3 bases: TGTGCCAGCAGGAGAGCGGGGGGGCCAGATACGCAGTATTTT. Translating it yields CASRRAGGPDTQYF.

This chain joins TRBV5-5 and TRBJ1-2, with TRBD1 matching 7 bases. CDR1 and CDR2 (germline): SGHKS, YYEKEE (reference sequence). Losses at the gene ends were 0 bases for V and 3 bases for J; bases not matched to a gene: 11. This CDR3 is 17 amino acids long. The CDR3, as DNA: TGTGCCAGCAGCTTGGATCCCAGGGGGATTGGGTACTATGGCTACACCTTC. This codes for CASSLDPRGIGYYGYTF.

CDR3 sequence (DNA): TGCGCCAGCAGCTCCCCCGGGAGGGCCGGCGAGCAGTACTTC. Protein: CASSSPGRAGEQYF. This chain uses TRBV10-2 with TRBJ2-7; 8 positions agree with TRBD2. The CDR3 is made up of 14 amino acids. V shed 6 bases and J 6 bases; nucleotides not matched to a gene: 10. Per the germline V gene, CDR1 is WSHSY and CDR2 is SAAADI.

The rearrangement uses TRBV6-1 and TRBJ1-6, with D unclear. Germline V lookup: CDR1 MNHNS, CDR2 SASEGT. The CDR3 spans 12 residues. Trimming removed 3 bases at V and 9 bases at J, with 6 bases between. Written as DNA, the CDR3 is TGTGCCAGCAGTGAGTATCGTTCACCCCTCCACTTT. This encodes CASSEYRSPLHF.